These T cell receptor beta chains were read from a single sample in a study of blood T cell repertoires in COVID-19. Method: immunoSEQ multiplex PCR; TCRdb's copy keeps in-frame clones and lacks some. Of 350,000 to 400,000 clones listed, roughly 90% were seen once; the top ten hold roughly 0.86%. The sample was PBMCs or T cells enriched from blood (not recorded which). The receptors were gathered from a woman aged 40 to 55 who had been exposed to COVID-19. CDR3s include the opening cysteine and the closing phenylalanine or tryptophan. D genes are given only for firm matches. Where a row states a size, it is once, few, many or the class of an expanded clone; other rows omit it.

DNA | CDR3 | size | J | D | V
TGTGCCAGCAGCTCACGAGGAGGACAGGCGAGCTCCTACAATGAGCAGTTCTTC | CASSSRGGQASSYNEQFF | NA | TRBJ2-1 | TRBD1 | TRBV5-5
TGTGCCAGCAGCTTGGCTGGTCGCGGAACTTTTCGGTATTTT | CASSLAGRGTFRYF | NA | TRBJ2-3 | NA | TRBV5-4
TGTGCCAGCAGCCCAAGGAGGACAGGGGGAGGTCAAGAGACCCAGTACTTC | CASSPRRTGGGQETQYF | NA | TRBJ2-5 | TRBD1 | TRBV7-2
TGTGCCAGCAGTGACTTAACAGCCTATGGCTACACCTTC | CASSDLTAYGYTF | NA | TRBJ1-2 | NA | TRBV2
TGTGCCAGCAGCCTCCCGGGTAGCAATCAGCCCCAGCATTTT | CASSLPGSNQPQHF | NA | TRBJ1-5 | NA | TRBV25-1
TGTGCCAGCGCTCGGGCTAGCGGGAGGATGCGCCACAATGAGCAGTTCTTC | CASARASGRMRHNEQFF | NA | TRBJ2-1 | TRBD2 | TRBV7-8
TGTGCCTGGAGTGGCGGGGGGGAGGCAGAGACCCAGTACTTC | CAWSGGGEAETQYF | NA | TRBJ2-5 | TRBD2 | TRBV30
TGTGCCAGCAGCGCCGGGACTAGCGGGGGAAGTGAGCAGTTCTTC | CASSAGTSGGSEQFF | NA | TRBJ2-1 | TRBD2 | TRBV9
TGTGCCAGTAGTTTACGGAGCATGAACACTGAAGCTTTCTTT | CASSLRSMNTEAFF | NA | TRBJ1-1 | NA | TRBV19
TGTGCCAGCAGCAAACTTGGGACAGGGGTCTACGAGCAGTACTTC | CASSKLGTGVYEQYF | NA | TRBJ2-7 | TRBD1 | TRBV7-2
TGTGCCACCAGTGATTCGGGACAGGGAAGTCCTGAAGCTTTCTTT | CATSDSGQGSPEAFF | NA | TRBJ1-1 | TRBD1 | TRBV24-1
TGTGCCAGCAGCGCGGACAGAGCAAATTCACCCCTCCACTTT | CASSADRANSPLHF | NA | TRBJ1-6 | NA | TRBV6-5
TGTGCCAGCAGGACCGGGGACTCCCGTTATGGCTACACCTTC | CASRTGDSRYGYTF | NA | TRBJ1-2 | NA | TRBV2
TGTGCCAGCAGTCGGGCCGGACAGGGCACAGATACGCAGTATTTT | CASSRAGQGTDTQYF | NA | TRBJ2-3 | TRBD1 | TRBV6-5
TGTGCCAGTAGCGCCGGGACAGACGGCTACACCTTC | CASSAGTDGYTF | NA | TRBJ1-2 | TRBD1 | TRBV19
TGTGCCAGCAGCCAGGTGACAGGGTATGGCTACACCTTC | CASSQVTGYGYTF | NA | TRBJ1-2 | TRBD1 | TRBV3-1/TRBV3-2
TGTGCCAGCGCAGGGACAGGGACAGATACGCAGTATTTT | CASAGTGTDTQYF | NA | TRBJ2-3 | TRBD1 | TRBV7-6
TGTGCCAGCAGTGCCCGGGATGGCAATCAGCCCCAGCATTTT | CASSARDGNQPQHF | NA | TRBJ1-5 | NA | TRBV2
TGTGCCTGGAGTGCGGGAGGCTACACCGGGGAGCTGTTTTTT | CAWSAGGYTGELFF | NA | TRBJ2-2 | TRBD2 | TRBV30
TGTGCCAGCAGCTTGGACACTAACTATGGCTACACCTTC | CASSLDTNYGYTF | once | TRBJ1-2 | NA | TRBV5-6
TGTGCCAGCGCAGGGAGGTTAGGGCAGACCCAGTACTTC | CASAGRLGQTQYF | NA | TRBJ2-5 | NA | TRBV19
TGCGCCAGCAGCCCCTGGTCCGGGAGCTCCTACGAGCAGTACTTC | CASSPWSGSSYEQYF | few | TRBJ2-7 | NA | TRBV5-1
TGTGCCACTGGTCATCTTAGCGAGCAGTACTTC | CATGHLSEQYF | NA | TRBJ2-7 | NA | TRBV3-1/TRBV3-2
TGTGCCAGCAGCTTATTAGCGGGGGGGCCAACAGATACGCAGTATTTT | CASSLLAGGPTDTQYF | NA | TRBJ2-3 | TRBD2 | TRBV7-9
TGTGCCAGTAGTAGTCAGCGGGCCTCCTACAATGAGCAGTTCTTC | CASSSQRASYNEQFF | NA | TRBJ2-1 | NA | TRBV19
TGTGCCAGCAACCAGGGTGAGTCCTACAATGAGCAGTTCTTC | CASNQGESYNEQFF | NA | TRBJ2-1 | NA | TRBV9
TGTGCCAGCAGTGAAAGAGGGACACCTAGCAATCAGCCCCAGCATTTT | CASSERGTPSNQPQHF | NA | TRBJ1-5 | NA | TRBV6-1